This TCR beta chain was identified during a study of cytomegalovirus exposure and HLA in healthy donors. Study context: In a previous analysis, around 120 million unique TCR beta sequences were found from some 180 million T cells.

The CDR3 has 14 amino acids. The V end lost 6 bases, the J end lost 9 bases, and 23 bases lay between the germline ends. Germline lookup yields CDR1 SQVTM and CDR2 ANQGSEA. Findings and limits, study-wide: It was confirmed in vitro that a few of the CMV-associated chains were specific for CMV antigens. Roughly even sequencing depth across donors was the assumption behind the presence/absence analyses.

Primers included in the PCR were 60 Vbeta and 13 Jbeta primers. Under the authors' procedure: Unique TCR beta chains numbered roughly 80 million in a later analysis, with about 9.9 million shared. The data were produced by immunoSEQ multiplex PCR, yet TCRdb's version contains in-frame clones alone and is incomplete. The V and J calls and clone size are taken from that table; D and trimming were inferred from the DNA. The sample has around 89,000 clones, 81% seen once. About this clone itself: Its matching antigen is unknown.

Material: PBMCs. The gene calls are TRBV29-1 and TRBJ2-5; perhaps TRBD2 as D (5 bases). This clonotype was sampled from a girl aged 2-10 years in good health and CMV-seropositive. CDR3 bases: TGCAGCGTGAAGAGGGTGGGGATTTCTCAGGCCCAGTACTTC. Its translation: CSVKRVGISQAQYF.